These T cell receptor beta chains were read from a single sample in a study of vaccination and CD4 T cells after COVID-19. Their recognized antigens are unknown. TCRdb itself ran the PCR reads through MiXCR, one entry per CDR3 protein. The table has some 22,000 distinct CDR3 sequences, about 59% seen once. Here the sequenced sample was CD4+ T cells from blood, cultured in vitro, taken before SARS-CoV-2 vaccination. The receptors stem from a human donor who received a COVID-19 vaccine. The CDR3 runs from the conserved cysteine through the conserved F or W. D genes are given only for firm matches. Expanded clones are given a class, and other clones once, few, many or no size at all.

V: TRBV20-1
D: NA
size: NA
J: TRBJ1-6
length: 14
CDR3: CSAAPGESGSPLHF
DNA: TGCAGTGCTGCCCCAGGGGAATCTGGATCACCCCTCCACTTT

V: TRBV30
D: TRBD1
size: NA
J: TRBJ1-1
length: 15
CDR3: CAWSFPGQGTDEAFF
DNA: TGTGCCTGGAGCTTTCCGGGACAGGGAACTGATGAAGCTTTCTTT

V: TRBV20-1
D: TRBD1
size: NA
J: TRBJ1-6
length: 14
CDR3: CSATDRGENSPLHF
DNA: TGCAGTGCTACAGACAGGGGGGAAAATTCACCCCTCCACTTT

V: TRBV4-1
D: TRBD1
size: NA
J: TRBJ1-1
length: 16
CDR3: CASSPQGGTMNTEAFF
DNA: TGCGCCAGCAGCCCACAGGGGGGAACAATGAACACTGAAGCTTTCTTT

V: TRBV7-2
D: NA
size: few
J: TRBJ1-2
length: 12
CDR3: CASSLGVGGYTF
DNA: TGTGCCAGCAGCTTAGGCGTTGGTGGCTACACCTTC

V: TRBV21-1
D: NA
size: once
J: TRBJ1-5
length: 14
CDR3: CASSSEGTSQPQHF
DNA: TGTGCCAGCAGCAGCGAAGGCACGTCTCAGCCCCAGCATTTT

V: TRBV21-1
D: NA
size: NA
J: TRBJ2-7
length: 15
CDR3: CASSKWAGGLAEQYF
DNA: TGTGCCAGCAGCAAATGGGCGGGGGGGCTGGCCGAGCAGTACTTC

V: TRBV5-6
D: TRBD2
size: NA
J: TRBJ2-7
length: 14
CDR3: CASSLLAGALEQYF
DNA: TGTGCCAGCAGCTTACTAGCGGGGGCCCTCGAGCAGTACTTC

V: TRBV20-1
D: NA
size: few
J: TRBJ2-5
length: 11
CDR3: CSACKGETQYF
DNA: TGCAGTGCTTGCAAAGGCGAGACCCAGTACTTC

V: TRBV6-5
D: NA
size: NA
J: TRBJ1-3
length: 15
CDR3: CASSLRGSSGNTIYF
DNA: TGTGCCAGCAGTTTGCGTGGTAGCTCTGGAAACACCATATATTTT

V: TRBV2
D: NA
size: once
J: TRBJ1-2
length: 13
CDR3: CASSEMGLGGYTF
DNA: TGTGCCAGCAGTGAAATGGGTTTGGGGGGCTACACCTTC

V: TRBV6-1
D: TRBD1
size: NA
J: TRBJ2-2
length: 15
CDR3: CASSRDRGGSGELFF
DNA: TGTGCCAGCAGCCGGGACAGGGGAGGGTCCGGGGAGCTGTTTTTT

V: TRBV19
D: TRBD1
size: once
J: TRBJ1-2
length: 13
CDR3: CASSPRGPGGYTF
DNA: TGTGCCAGTAGCCCCAGGGGGCCCGGGGGCTACACCTTC

V: TRBV19
D: NA
size: NA
J: TRBJ1-1
length: 14
CDR3: CASSELEGGTEAFF
DNA: TGTGCCAGTAGTGAACTTGAGGGAGGAACTGAAGCTTTCTTT

V: TRBV7-7
D: TRBD2
size: once
J: TRBJ2-5
length: 15
CDR3: CASSLRSSGGETQYF
DNA: TGTGCCAGCAGCTTAAGGTCCAGCGGGGGAGAGACCCAGTACTTC

V: TRBV20-1
D: TRBD2
size: NA
J: TRBJ2-1
length: 15
CDR3: CSAGLAGGRKNEQFF
DNA: TGCAGTGCCGGACTAGCGGGGGGGCGTAAGAATGAGCAGTTCTTC

V: TRBV6-1
D: TRBD2
size: few
J: TRBJ2-2
length: 16
CDR3: CASSLSGGENTGELFF
DNA: TGTGCCAGCAGCCTGTCTGGGGGGGAGAACACCGGGGAGCTGTTTTTT

V: TRBV10-1
D: NA
size: NA
J: TRBJ2-3
length: 13
CDR3: CASSVSGTDTQYF
DNA: TGCGCCAGCAGTGTTTCAGGGACAGATACGCAGTATTTT

V: TRBV19
D: NA
size: NA
J: TRBJ2-6
length: 16
CDR3: CASTKTPFSGANVLTF
DNA: TGTGCCAGCACAAAGACACCATTCTCTGGGGCCAACGTCCTGACTTTC

V: TRBV19
D: NA
size: NA
J: TRBJ1-3
length: 16
CDR3: CASSRQVDVSGNTIYF
DNA: TGTGCCAGTTCTAGACAGGTGGATGTCTCTGGAAACACCATATATTTT

V: TRBV14
D: TRBD2
size: NA
J: TRBJ2-3
length: 16
CDR3: CASSQDRAGRTDTQYF
DNA: TGTGCCAGCAGCCAAGATCGAGCGGGGCGCACAGATACGCAGTATTTT

V: TRBV10-3
D: TRBD2
size: NA
J: TRBJ2-1
length: 14
CDR3: CATSTSGGFYEQFF
DNA: TGTGCCACCTCGACTAGCGGGGGCTTCTATGAGCAGTTCTTC

V: TRBV20-1
D: TRBD2
size: hyperexpanded
J: TRBJ2-5
length: 16
CDR3: CSADSGDFEIGETQYF
DNA: TGCAGTGCAGATAGCGGGGACTTTGAGATCGGGGAGACCCAGTACTTC

V: TRBV7-2
D: TRBD1
size: NA
J: TRBJ1-2
length: 15
CDR3: CASSWDRGLNFGYTF
DNA: TGTGCCAGCAGCTGGGACAGGGGCTTGAACTTTGGCTACACCTTC

V: TRBV20-1
D: NA
size: NA
J: TRBJ1-2
length: 14
CDR3: CSARKAPESYGYTF
DNA: TGCAGTGCTAGAAAGGCCCCTGAGAGCTATGGCTACACCTTC

V: TRBV20-1
D: NA
size: NA
J: TRBJ1-2
length: 11
CDR3: CSAHDNYGYTF
DNA: TGCAGTGCCCATGACAACTATGGCTACACCTTC

V: TRBV6-1
D: NA
size: NA
J: TRBJ2-7
length: 10
CDR3: CAIQDYEQYF
DNA: TGTGCCATCCAAGACTACGAGCAGTACTTC

V: TRBV6-5
D: NA
size: NA
J: TRBJ2-5
length: 14
CDR3: CASSYRDGQETQYF
DNA: TGTGCCAGCAGTTACAGGGACGGTCAAGAGACCCAGTACTTC